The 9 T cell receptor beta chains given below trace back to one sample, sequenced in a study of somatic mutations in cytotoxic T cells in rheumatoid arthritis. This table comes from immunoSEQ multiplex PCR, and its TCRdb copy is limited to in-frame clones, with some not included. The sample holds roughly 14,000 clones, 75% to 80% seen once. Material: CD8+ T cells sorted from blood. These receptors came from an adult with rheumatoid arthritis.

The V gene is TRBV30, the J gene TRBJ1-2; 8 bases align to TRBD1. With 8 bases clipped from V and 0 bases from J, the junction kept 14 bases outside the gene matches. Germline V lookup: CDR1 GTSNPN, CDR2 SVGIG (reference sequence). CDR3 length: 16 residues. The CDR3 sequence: CAPPEDRVLSNYGYTF. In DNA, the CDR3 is TGTGCCCCCCCGGAGGACAGGGTGTTATCTAACTATGGCTACACCTTC.

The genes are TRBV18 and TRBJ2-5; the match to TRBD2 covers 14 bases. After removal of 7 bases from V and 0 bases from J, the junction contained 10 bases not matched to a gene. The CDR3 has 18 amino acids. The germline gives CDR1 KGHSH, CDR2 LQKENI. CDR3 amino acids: CASYGTSGSEGHQETQYF. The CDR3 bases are TGTGCCAGCTATGGGACTAGCGGGAGTGAGGGCCACCAAGAGACCCAGTACTTC.

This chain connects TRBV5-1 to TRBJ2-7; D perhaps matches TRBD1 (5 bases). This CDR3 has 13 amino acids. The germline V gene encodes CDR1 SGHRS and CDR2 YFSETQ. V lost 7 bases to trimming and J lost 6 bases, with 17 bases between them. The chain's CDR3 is CASQLPGHIEQYF. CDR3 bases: TGCGCCAGCCAACTCCCTGGACACATCGAGCAGTACTTC.

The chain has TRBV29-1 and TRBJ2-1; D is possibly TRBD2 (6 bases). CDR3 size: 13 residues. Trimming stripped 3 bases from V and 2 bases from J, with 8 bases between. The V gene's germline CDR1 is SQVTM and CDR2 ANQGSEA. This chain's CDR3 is CSVDAGTYNEQFF. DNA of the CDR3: TGCAGCGTTGATGCGGGAACCTACAATGAGCAGTTCTTC.

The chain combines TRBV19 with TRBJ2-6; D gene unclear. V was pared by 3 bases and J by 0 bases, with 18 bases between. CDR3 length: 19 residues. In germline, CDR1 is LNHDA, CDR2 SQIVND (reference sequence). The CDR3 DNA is TGTGCCAGTAGTATCTCACCGAACCCGTACGCCTCTGGGGCCAACGTCCTGACTTTC. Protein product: CASSISPNPYASGANVLTF.

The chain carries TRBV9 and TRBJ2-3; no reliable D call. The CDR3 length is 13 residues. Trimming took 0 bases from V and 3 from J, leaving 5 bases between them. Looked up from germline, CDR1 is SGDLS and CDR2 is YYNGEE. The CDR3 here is CASSVGATDTQYF. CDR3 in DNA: TGTGCCAGCAGCGTAGGGGCTACAGATACGCAGTATTTT.

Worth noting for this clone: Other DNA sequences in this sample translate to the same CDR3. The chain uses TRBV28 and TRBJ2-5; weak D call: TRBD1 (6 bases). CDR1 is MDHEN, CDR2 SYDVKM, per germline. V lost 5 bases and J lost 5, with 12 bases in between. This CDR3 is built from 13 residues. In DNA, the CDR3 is TGTGCCAGCAGTCCGGACAGCTGGGAGACCCAGTACTTC. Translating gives CASSPDSWETQYF.

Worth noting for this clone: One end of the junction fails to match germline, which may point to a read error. The CDR3 sequence: CASSRLRGEPETQYF. CDR3 sequence (DNA): TGTGCCAGTAGTAGATTAAGGGGGGAGCCAGAGACCCAATACTTC. The chain carries TRBV19 and TRBJ2-5, with D perhaps assigned TRBD1 or TRBD2 (6 bases each). CDR3 length: 15 amino acids. In germline, CDR1 is LNHDA, CDR2 SQIVND (reference sequence).

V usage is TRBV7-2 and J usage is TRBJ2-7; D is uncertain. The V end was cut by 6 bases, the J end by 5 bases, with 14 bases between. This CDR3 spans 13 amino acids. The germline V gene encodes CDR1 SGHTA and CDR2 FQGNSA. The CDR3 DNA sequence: TGTGCCAGCAGTGGATGGACGTCTAACGAGCAGTACTTC. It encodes CASSGWTSNEQYF.